This T cell receptor (beta chain) was sequenced for a study of CD8 T cells in ankylosing spondylitis. Study findings and constraints: Disease-linked clones reportedly showed significant enrichment in matched ankylosing spondylitis synovial fluid. Blood from ankylosing spondylitis patients appeared to carry a characteristic roughly eight-variant TCR beta motif.

Each TCR beta library was made by quantitative 5'-RACE that incorporated molecular barcodes. TCRdb re-derived calls from the 5' RACE reads in MiXCR, one entry per CDR3 protein. Among around 160,000 distinct CDR3 sequences, 9.5% to 13% were seen once, and the ten largest hold about 29%. This clonotype was seen ten or more times. Its antigen is currently unknown. An end of the junction differs from the germline gene, which may be a read error. Germline V lookup: CDR1 SQVTM, CDR2 ANQGSEA. The CDR3 totals 9 residues. This clonotype originated in a male donor with ankylosing spondylitis or in good health (not recorded which). The V call is TRBV29-1, the J call TRBJ1-1; the D gene is possibly TRBD1 (5 bases). The sequenced sample consisted of blood, either unsorted or a sorted T cell fraction (not recorded which). As DNA, the CDR3 is TGCAGCGTTGGGGGGGGACCTAGCTTT. This gives the protein CSVGGGPSF.